The rows below give T cell receptor beta chains drawn from one sample of a study of cytomegalovirus exposure and HLA in healthy donors. The table came from immunoSEQ multiplex PCR; TCRdb's copy has only in-frame clones and leaves some out. The repertoire holds over 95,000 clones, with around three quarters as singletons. Sequencing was done on a sample of PBMCs. Source of these receptors: a human donor in good health. The CDR3 runs from the conserved cysteine through the conserved F or W. The D gene is left open where the match is weak. Some rows mark clone size as missing; the rest say once, few, many or name a class of expanded clone.

J	size	V	D	DNA	CDR3
TRBJ2-7	NA	TRBV28	NA	TGTGCCAGCACAAGCCTCGCCTACGAGCAGTACTTC	CASTSLAYEQYF
TRBJ2-3	NA	TRBV30	TRBD2	TGTGCCTGGAGTGGACTAGCGGGGCACATAGGCACGCAGTATTTT	CAWSGLAGHIGTQYF
TRBJ1-4	NA	TRBV7-2	TRBD1	TGTGCCAGCAGCAACTTTCCGGGACAGCATAATGAAAAACTGTTTTTT	CASSNFPGQHNEKLFF
TRBJ2-2	NA	TRBV4-1	TRBD1	TGCGCCAGCAGCCAAGCATTTGGGACAGGGGGTGGAGAAACCGCCGGGGAGCTGTTTTTT	CASSQAFGTGGGETAGELFF
TRBJ2-7	NA	TRBV5-8	TRBD1	TGTGCCAGCAGCTTGGGACAGGGGGCTTCCTACGAGCAGTACTTC	CASSLGQGASYEQYF
TRBJ2-1	NA	TRBV9	NA	TGTGCCAGCAGCGTCGGGACTCCCAACAATGAGCAGTTCTTC	CASSVGTPNNEQFF
TRBJ1-6	NA	TRBV7-9	NA	TGTTCCAGCAGCTTCGGGAAGTCACCCCTCCACTTT	CSSSFGKSPLHF
TRBJ2-7	NA	TRBV30	NA	TGTGCCTGGAGTCGAACCGGGATCGGACCTTACGAGCAGTACTTC	CAWSRTGIGPYEQYF
TRBJ2-7	NA	TRBV5-5	NA	TGTGCCAGCAGCGAAAGCAGGACAGCCTACGAGCAGTACTTC	CASSESRTAYEQYF
TRBJ1-5	NA	TRBV7-9	NA	TGTGCCAGCAGCACGTTTGGAGGCCAGCCCCAGCATTTT	CASSTFGGQPQHF
TRBJ1-5	NA	TRBV13	TRBD1	TGTGCCAGCAGTTCTGGAGGACAGGTTATCAATCAGCCCCAGCATTTT	CASSSGGQVINQPQHF
TRBJ2-7	NA	TRBV15	TRBD1	TGTGCCACCAGCCGAGTCCGACAGGGGCCCTCCTACGAGCAGTACTTC	CATSRVRQGPSYEQYF
TRBJ2-1	few	TRBV2	NA	TGTGCCAGCAGTGCTACAGGGCCCTCCTACAATGAGCAGTTCTTC	CASSATGPSYNEQFF
TRBJ2-3	once	TRBV5-1	TRBD2	TGCGCCAGCAGCTTCGGAGATAGCGGGGGGGCAGATACGCAGTATTTT	CASSFGDSGGADTQYF
TRBJ2-3	once	TRBV5-1	NA	TGCGCCAGCCAAGCGGGTACAGATACGCAGTATTTT	CASQAGTDTQYF
TRBJ1-1	NA	TRBV5-8	NA	TGTGCCAGCAGCTTGGACCCGGACAGAGCCTACATGAACACTGAAGCTTTCTTT	CASSLDPDRAYMNTEAFF
TRBJ2-5	NA	TRBV4-3	TRBD1	TGCGCCAGCAGCCGTCGACAGGGGGACCCAGAGACCCAGTACTTC	CASSRRQGDPETQYF
TRBJ2-4	NA	TRBV5-1	TRBD2	TGCGCCAGCAGCCCACTAGCGGGAGGCCGGGCCAAAAACATTCAGTACTTC	CASSPLAGGRAKNIQYF
TRBJ1-1	NA	TRBV14	NA	TGTGCCAGCAGCCAAGTGCGGAACACTGAAGCTTTCTTT	CASSQVRNTEAFF
TRBJ2-1	NA	TRBV6-5	TRBD2	TGTGCCAGCCGGGAGGACGTATACAATGAGCAGTTCTTC	CASREDVYNEQFF
TRBJ2-2	NA	TRBV7-9	NA	TGTGCCAGCAGCTTAACAAAGGGGATCGGGGAGCTGTTTTTT	CASSLTKGIGELFF
TRBJ2-3	NA	TRBV19	TRBD2	TGTGCCAGTAGTAGAGCTAGCGGGACTTTAGATACGCAGTATTTT	CASSRASGTLDTQYF
TRBJ1-2	NA	TRBV29-1	TRBD1	TGCAGCGTTGAAATAGGGGGCGGGTATGGCTACACCTTC	CSVEIGGGYGYTF
TRBJ1-1	NA	TRBV18	NA	TGTGCCAGCTCACCCCTACGGGAGAACACTGAAGCTTTCTTT	CASSPLRENTEAFF
TRBJ2-3	NA	TRBV9	TRBD2	TGTGCCAGCAACAGCGGGAGTCAGGGTACAGATACGCAGTATTTT	CASNSGSQGTDTQYF
TRBJ1-2	once	TRBV7-8	NA	TGTGCCAGCGGAGGGCTGGCCTATGGCTACACCTTC	CASGGLAYGYTF
TRBJ1-3	once	TRBV7-7	NA	TGTGCTAGCAGCTTATCCTTATCTGGAAACACCATATATTTT	CASSLSLSGNTIYF
TRBJ1-4	few	TRBV25-1	NA	TGTGCCAGCAGTGAACGTGTCGCAGGCGTGATGGAAAAACTGTTTTTT	CASSERVAGVMEKLFF
TRBJ1-1	NA	TRBV28	NA	TGTGCCAGCAGTTTTGGATTGACAGGTCCTCGGACTGAAGCTTTCTTT	CASSFGLTGPRTEAFF
TRBJ1-1	NA	TRBV28	NA	TGTGCCAGCAGCTACACTGAAGCTTTCTTT	CASSYTEAFF
TRBJ2-2	NA	TRBV7-3	NA	TGTGCCAGCAGCTTCAGGGCAGGCGGCACCGGGGAGCTGTTTTTT	CASSFRAGGTGELFF
TRBJ1-4	few	TRBV19	NA	TGTGCCAGTAACTCGGACAGACATAATGAAAAACTGTTTTTT	CASNSDRHNEKLFF
TRBJ2-1	NA	TRBV5-1	TRBD2	TGCGCCAGCAGCCGTAGCGGGAATGAGCAGTTCTTC	CASSRSGNEQFF
TRBJ1-2	NA	TRBV13	TRBD1	TGTGCCAGCAGCTTGAGGGGTGGACAGGGTGGCTATGGCTACACCTTC	CASSLRGGQGGYGYTF
TRBJ2-7	few	TRBV7-9	NA	TGTTCCAGCAGCGACGACAGCTACGAGCAGTACTTC	CSSSDDSYEQYF